The rows below give T cell receptor beta chains drawn from one sample of a study of blood T cell repertoires in COVID-19. The assay was immunoSEQ multiplex PCR, and TCRdb's table has in-frame clones only and misses some. The table lists roughly 380,000 clones, approximately 80% of them singletons, with around 1.1% in the top ten. The sequenced sample consisted of peripheral blood. Receptors were obtained from a human donor with acute or convalescent COVID-19. The donor label of this sample is uncertain. The CDR3 runs from the conserved cysteine through the conserved F or W. D genes are given only for firm matches. Clone sizes are given selectively: once, few, many, or a class where the clone is expanded.

>TRBJ2-2|TRBV19|-|TRBD1|15
TGTGCCAGTAGCCTCGGACAGGGTAGTACCGGGGAGCTGTTTTTT
CASSLGQGSTGELFF
>TRBJ1-5|TRBV2|-|TRBD1|13
TGTGCCAGCACCCGGACAGGGAGTCAGCCCCAGCATTTT
CASTRTGSQPQHF
>TRBJ1-6|TRBV30|-|-|15
TGTGCCTGGAGCCTCAGTTTACGGGGGAATTCACCCCTCCACTTT
CAWSLSLRGNSPLHF
>TRBJ2-7|TRBV28|-|-|14
TGTGCCAGCACACTGACGGACAATTCCTACGAGCAGTACTTC
CASTLTDNSYEQYF
>TRBJ2-1|TRBV6-4|-|-|11
TGTGCCAGCAGTGAACGAGGTCAACAGTTCTTC
CASSERGQQFF
>TRBJ1-2|TRBV19|-|TRBD1|17
TGTGCCAGTAGTCAATTCGGACAGGGCCCTAAGACTTATGGCTACACCTTC
CASSQFGQGPKTYGYTF
>TRBJ2-7|TRBV10-3|-|-|14
TGTGCCATCATGCGCAGGGGCGATTTAAACGAGCAGTACTTC
CAIMRRGDLNEQYF
>TRBJ2-1|TRBV5-5|-|-|19
TGTGCCAGCAGCGATAGGCGGGACTCCCTAGTCGGGCCCTACAATGAGCAGTTCTTC
CASSDRRDSLVGPYNEQFF
>TRBJ2-3|TRBV5-1|-|-|17
TGCGCCAGCAGCCCATCCCCCAGGGGTTCTAGCACAGATACGCAGTATTTT
CASSPSPRGSSTDTQYF
>TRBJ2-6|TRBV2|-|TRBD1|15
TGTGCCAGCACACGACAGGGCTCTGGGGCCAACGTCCTGACTTTC
CASTRQGSGANVLTF
>TRBJ2-5|TRBV11-2|-|-|15
TGTGCCAGCAGCCTGATGGGGAGGTCCCAAGAGACCCAGTACTTC
CASSLMGRSQETQYF
>TRBJ2-2|TRBV2|-|-|16
TGTGCCAGCAGGGGGCGGGGACAGCGGAACACCGGGGAGCTGTTTTTT
CASRGRGQRNTGELFF
>TRBJ1-2|TRBV30|-|TRBD1|12
TGTGCCTGGAGGTCCTCAGGGGGTGGCTACACCTTC
CAWRSSGGGYTF
>TRBJ1-1|TRBV28|once|-|15
TGTGCCAGCATTTCTAGTACAGGGCTTCGGACTGAAGCTTTCTTT
CASISSTGLRTEAFF
>TRBJ1-4|TRBV2|-|-|15
TGTGCCAGCAGCGACGTCAGGGGAGTTGGGGAAAAACTGTTTTTT
CASSDVRGVGEKLFF
>TRBJ1-1|TRBV28|-|TRBD1|13
TGTGCCACCCGGGGACAGATGTCGACTGAAGCTTTCTTT
CATRGQMSTEAFF
>TRBJ2-2|TRBV19|-|TRBD1|15
TGTGCCAGTAGAGGAGACAGGGGGCGATCCGGGGAGCTGTTTTTT
CASRGDRGRSGELFF
>TRBJ1-3|TRBV7-6|-|TRBD1|16
TGTGCCAGCAGCTCTAGACAGGGGGCGATTGGAAACACCATATATTTT
CASSSRQGAIGNTIYF
>TRBJ2-2|TRBV18|-|-|16
TGTGCCAGCTCATCTATCCTAGCGCCGAACACCGGGGAGCTGTTTTTT
CASSSILAPNTGELFF
>TRBJ1-2|TRBV28|-|-|13
TGTGCCAGCCACCGCCACTGGAACTATGGCTACACCTTC
CASHRHWNYGYTF
>TRBJ2-7|TRBV7-2|-|TRBD2|15
TGTGCCAGCAGCGCTAGGGGCGGGGGGCCCTACGAGCAGTACTTC
CASSARGGGPYEQYF
>TRBJ2-3|TRBV2|-|-|15
TGTGCCACCCCACCTGGACAGACGTCCACAGATACGCAGTATTTT
CATPPGQTSTDTQYF
>TRBJ2-5|TRBV5-1|-|TRBD2|15
TGCGCCAGCAGCTTGAAGCGGGGGGGCAGAGAGACCCAGTACTTC
CASSLKRGGRETQYF
>TRBJ1-1|TRBV4-1|-|-|16
TGCGCCAGCAGCCAAGATCGGTACAGAACGAACACTGAAGCTTTCTTT
CASSQDRYRTNTEAFF
>TRBJ2-3|TRBV4-1|once|-|15
TGCGCCAGCAGCAAAGGACATACTAGCACAGATACGCAGTATTTT
CASSKGHTSTDTQYF
>TRBJ2-7|TRBV6-1|-|TRBD1|13
TGTGCCAGCAGTGACCCCCCGACAGGGGGCGCGAACTTC
CASSDPPTGGANF
>TRBJ1-1|TRBV6-5|-|-|12
TGTGCCAGCAGTAACAGGAACACTGAAGCTTTCTTT
CASSNRNTEAFF
>TRBJ2-7|TRBV2|once|TRBD1|14
TGTGCCAGCAACGGACAGGGGCTTTCCTACGAGCAGTACTTC
CASNGQGLSYEQYF
>TRBJ2-7|TRBV27|-|TRBD2|14
TGTGCCAGCAGGAGGACTAGCGGACGCTACGAGCAGTACTTC
CASRRTSGRYEQYF
>TRBJ2-3|TRBV30|-|TRBD2|12
TGTGCCTGGGGGGAGCGGGGGGGGGTGCAGTATTTT
CAWGERGGVQYF
>TRBJ1-2|TRBV3-1/TRBV3-2|once|TRBD1|13
TGTGCCAGCAGCCATGGGACAGTCTATGGCTACACCTTC
CASSHGTVYGYTF
>TRBJ1-5|TRBV2|once|-|15
TGTGCCAGCAAACCAGTCGGGGTTAGCAATCAGCCCCAGCATTTT
CASKPVGVSNQPQHF
>TRBJ2-1|TRBV5-1|-|-|16
TGCGCCAGCAGCTTGGGTAACAGGGTAGGGAACAATGAGCAGTTCTTC
CASSLGNRVGNNEQFF
>TRBJ1-2|TRBV29-1|-|-|15
TGCAGCGTTGGGCTTGGGGGGGCCCCGGGCTATGGCTACACCTTC
CSVGLGGAPGYGYTF
>TRBJ2-5|TRBV19|-|-|15
TGTGCCAGTAGTATTGGGGGCCCTTTCCAAGAGACCCAGTACTTC
CASSIGGPFQETQYF
>TRBJ1-2|TRBV30|-|-|14
TGTGCCTGGAGTGGTCCCGGGGGTGGCTGGGGCTACACCTTC
CAWSGPGGGWGYTF
>TRBJ2-3|TRBV7-9|-|TRBD2|17
TGTGCCAGCCTGGGACTAGCGGGACCTAAGAGCACAGATACGCAGTATTTT
CASLGLAGPKSTDTQYF
>TRBJ2-5|TRBV2|-|-|13
TGTGCCAGCAGTTCGTACAGTGGGGAGACCCAGTACTTC
CASSSYSGETQYF
>TRBJ2-1|TRBV7-9|-|-|16
TGTGCCAGCAGCCTGTGGAAGGGGGGGAGTCGTAATGAGCAGTTCTTC
CASSLWKGGSRNEQFF
>TRBJ2-2|TRBV15|-|-|15
TGTGCCACCAGCAGACCCCCCGGGGGCACCGGGGAGCTGTTTTTT
CATSRPPGGTGELFF
>TRBJ1-6|TRBV4-1|-|TRBD1|16
TGCGCCAGCAGCCGACAGGGGAATGAAAGGAATTCACCCCTCCACTTT
CASSRQGNERNSPLHF
>TRBJ2-1|TRBV11-3|-|TRBD2|16
TGTGCCAGCAGCTTAGATAGGGGGTCTAGCGGGAGGACGGAGTTCTTC
CASSLDRGSSGRTEFF
>TRBJ2-7|TRBV27|-|-|14
TGTGCCAGCAGCTCCGCGGGATCCCGCTACGAGCAGTACTTC
CASSSAGSRYEQYF
>TRBJ1-5|TRBV3-1/TRBV3-2|-|-|13
TGTGCCAGCAGCCAGGGGCACGGCCAGCCCCAGCATTTT
CASSQGHGQPQHF
>TRBJ2-3|TRBV29-1|-|-|12
TGCAGCGTAGATACCGGGACAGATACGCAGTATTTT
CSVDTGTDTQYF
>TRBJ1-1|TRBV5-1|-|TRBD1|14
TGCGCCAGCAGCCTGGGACAGGAGAACACTGAAGCTTTCTTT
CASSLGQENTEAFF
>TRBJ1-1|TRBV6-6|once|-|13
TGTGCCAGCAGGTGGGGGACATCGACTGAAGCTTTCTTT
CASRWGTSTEAFF
>TRBJ1-3|TRBV6-5|-|-|16
TGTGCCAGCAGTTCCCAGACAGACCTCTCTGGAAACACCATATATTTT
CASSSQTDLSGNTIYF
>TRBJ2-2|TRBV7-8|-|-|14
TGTGCCAGCAGCGCACAGGGTAACACCGGGGAGCTGTTTTTT
CASSAQGNTGELFF
>TRBJ1-2|TRBV5-6|-|-|15
TGTGCCAGCAGCTTGTGGGCAGGGATTTACTATGGCTACACCTTC
CASSLWAGIYYGYTF
>TRBJ1-2|TRBV30|-|-|13
TGTGCCTGGAGTGCCAATCTCTACGAGGGCTACACCTTC
CAWSANLYEGYTF
>TRBJ1-1|TRBV19|-|-|15
TGTGCCAGTAGCCCCCTTAGGGCGGGATACACTGAAGCTTTCTTT
CASSPLRAGYTEAFF
>TRBJ2-5|TRBV27|-|-|13
TGTGCCAGCAGTTCAGGGTACCAAGAGACCCAGTACTTC
CASSSGYQETQYF
>TRBJ1-2|TRBV12-3/TRBV12-4|-|-|12
TGTGCCAGCAAAGAACAGATGGGCGGCTACACCTTC
CASKEQMGGYTF
>TRBJ2-7|TRBV5-6|few|TRBD2|14
TGTGCCAGCAGCTTCCGTAGCGGGGCCTACGAGCAGTACTTC
CASSFRSGAYEQYF
>TRBJ1-6|TRBV19|-|TRBD1|14
TGTGCCAGTAGAACGGACAGGGGCGGATCACCCCTCCACTTT
CASRTDRGGSPLHF
>TRBJ1-5|TRBV10-2|-|TRBD1|14
TGCGCCAGCAGCACAGACAGGGCCGGTAAGGCCCAGCATTTT
CASSTDRAGKAQHF
>TRBJ1-1|TRBV18|-|-|13
TGTGCCAGCTCACCTGGGACACCCGGCGCAGCTTTCTTT
CASSPGTPGAAFF